The 8 T cell receptor beta chains below were found in one sample sequenced in a study of T cell changes during pregnancy in multiple sclerosis. Clones were sequenced by immunoSEQ multiplex PCR, and TCRdb holds only the in-frame ones, with some missing. The sample contains just under 80,000 clones, 93% of which appear only once. Material: peripheral blood, obtained in the second trimester of pregnancy. These TCRs come from a female donor in good health, enrolled as a control in a pregnancy study.

The genes are TRBV2 and TRBJ1-1; 7 nucleotides align to TRBD1. CDR1 is SNHLY and CDR2 is FYNNEI in the germline V gene. The CDR3 totals 15 residues. The trim removed 7 bases at V and 0 bases at J, leaving 8 bases unmatched. As DNA, the CDR3 is TGTGCCAGCATAAGACCCGGGACAGTGAACACTGAAGCTTTCTTT. It translates to CASIRPGTVNTEAFF.

The CDR3 region has the DNA TGTGCCAGCAGCGTCGGGACTAGCGGCTCCTACGAGCAGTACTTC. It translates to CASSVGTSGSYEQYF. The chain carries TRBV9 and TRBJ2-7, with TRBD2 matching over 11 bases. The CDR3 consists of 15 residues. The J segment lost 0 bases and the V segment lost 2 bases, leaving 1 base of the junction unmatched. CDR1 and CDR2 from the germline V gene are SGDLS and YYNGEE.

This chain connects TRBV19 to TRBJ1-6; TRBD1 aligns across 7 bases. After removal of 4 bases from V and 2 bases from J, the junction contained 8 bases not matched to a gene. CDR1 is LNHDA, CDR2 SQIVND, per germline (reference sequence). The CDR3 extends over 17 amino acids. The DNA for the CDR3 is TGTGCCAGTAGTACCACACAGGGGAAGGCCTATAATTCACCCCTCCACTTT. Protein sequence: CASSTTQGKAYNSPLHF.

V is TRBV9 and J is TRBJ2-7, with TRBD2 matching over 8 bases. The junction had 15 bases not matched to a gene; V was cut back by 4 bases and J by 6 bases. The V gene's germline CDR1 is SGDLS and CDR2 YYNGEE. There are 16 residues in the CDR3. CDR3 sequence: CASSPQGAGGYREQYF. The CDR3 coding sequence is TGTGCCAGCAGCCCCCAAGGTGCGGGGGGATATCGCGAGCAGTACTTC.

Only a few counts were recorded for this clone. The chain has TRBV11-2 and TRBJ1-1, with D possibly TRBD1 on 5 matching bases. V was shortened by 0 bases and J by 5 bases, with 7 bases between the two germline ends. This CDR3 comprises 13 residues. CDR1 is SGHAT, CDR2 FQNNGV, per germline. The chain's CDR3 is CASSLDQGTEAFF. CDR3 in DNA: TGTGCCAGCAGCTTAGATCAGGGAACTGAAGCTTTCTTT.

This clone occurred once. V and J are TRBV30 and TRBJ1-6, with a tentative D call TRBD1 (5 bases). The CDR3 consists of 13 residues. CDR1 is GTSNPN and CDR2 is SVGIG in the germline V gene (reference sequence). Trimming shortened V by 4 bases and J by 11 bases, and 15 bases separated the two germline ends. The CDR3 DNA follows: TGTGCCTGGAAGACAACAGGCCCGGCACCCCTCCACTTT. It specifies CAWKTTGPAPLHF.

CDR3 loop: CASRFRQGDRYEQYF. CDR3 in DNA: TGTGCCAGCAGATTTAGACAGGGAGATCGGTACGAGCAGTACTTC. V is TRBV28 and J is TRBJ2-7; 7 positions agree with TRBD1. The V gene's germline CDR1 is MDHEN and CDR2 SYDVKM. There are 15 residues in the CDR3. Germline trimming cut 6 bases from V and 4 bases from J; bases unmatched to any gene: 12.

This clone was seen only once. The chain has TRBV25-1 and TRBJ1-3; no firm D call. The germline V gene encodes CDR1 MGHDK and CDR2 SYGVNS. Trimming shortened V by 1 base and J by 2 bases, and 9 bases separated the two germline ends. The CDR3 is 15 amino acids. The CDR3 loop is CASSEFGGPGNTIYF. The DNA of the CDR3 is TGTGCCAGCAGTGAATTTGGAGGTCCTGGAAACACCATATATTTT.